This T cell receptor (beta chain) was retrieved from a study of T-cell reconstitution after alpha-beta-depleted transplantation in children. Using unique molecular identifiers, the investigators prepared the TCRbeta library. TCRdb ran MiXCR on the PCR reads and lists one entry per CDR3 protein. The data hold around 960,000 distinct CDR3 sequences, with about 30% observed a single time. Losses at the gene ends were 2 bases for V and 1 base for J; bases not matched to a gene: 0. The CDR3 has 16 residues. Germline values: CDR1 SGDLS, CDR2 YYNGEE. This clonotype was observed many times. This chain joins TRBV9 and TRBJ2-1, with 13 bases identical to TRBD2. The sample in question was PBMCs, mostly from graft donor cells, obtained 360 days after TCRalphabeta/CD19-depleted stem cell transplant. This receptor was identified in a boy under two years old who had a stem cell transplant for SCID, so the T cells may come from the graft donor. CDR3 coding DNA: TGTGCCAGCAGCGTGACTAGCGGGGGGTCCTACAATGAGCAGTTCTTC. Translated: CASSVTSGGSYNEQFF.